The sequence of this T cell receptor (beta chain) was determined in a study of PD-1 blockade in classical Hodgkin lymphoma (dated by TCRdb to between 2020 and 2021). For context, the study as a whole: Nivolumab dosing was 3 mg/kg intravenously every 2 weeks, continuing until either disease progression or unacceptable toxicity. To define a peripheral blood immune signature of response to PD-1 blockade in classical Hodgkin lymphoma, the study combined TCR beta sequencing with CyTOF.

Sample time point, as interpreted from the label and publication: cycle 4 day 1 (C4D1), after 5 to 7 weeks of nivolumab. Every trial patient had relapsed after autologous stem cell transplantation, and cohorts A, B and C differed in prior brentuximab vedotin exposure. A Miltenyi CD4+ T cell isolation kit was used for magnetic negative selection to purify CD4+ T cells from thawed PBMCs. The trial cohort was composed of some 57 patients with relapsed/refractory classical Hodgkin lymphoma, for whom complete response, partial response or progressive disease was recorded as best overall response. In the multi-cohort phase II CheckMate 205 trial, trial patients received single-agent nivolumab. An independent review committee assessed best overall response by applying the 2007 International Working Group response criteria. Trial PBMCs were collected immediately before nivolumab initiation (C1D1) and during therapy at cycle 2 day 1 and cycle 4 day 1. Peripheral blood was collected in 8 mL Vacutainer Cell Preparation Tubes, from which PBMCs were isolated by centrifugation and then cryopreserved. Purified CD4+ and CD8+ fractions were prepared only for cases in which an additional PBMC sample was available. Magnetically labelled cells were depleted on LS columns in a quadroMACS separator, and the flow-through was collected as the purified fraction.

To note about this clone: The antigen it recognizes is unknown. Qualities for individual bases were not recorded, and no much larger clone is one base off.

The Qiagen DNeasy kit was used to extract genomic DNA both from unsorted PBMCs and from the negatively selected CD4+ and CD8+ fractions. Using primers that anneal to V and J segments, immunoSEQ multiplex PCR amplified the TCR beta CDR3 regions. A synthetic immune receptor repertoire was used to minimize amplification bias, and any remaining bias was removed computationally after sequencing. For the original study's pipeline: Repertoire diversity was quantified as the Shannon entropy index using custom Python scripts. Unsorted, CD4+ and CD8+ repertoires were analyzed separately, except for combined analyses in which CD4+ and CD8+ sequences were merged in silico. A clone counted as expanded when the clone's frequency after treatment rose at least 2-fold relative to C1D1, and clones undetected at baseline were given a pseudocount of 0.5. Clones with 0 or 1 copy at C1D1 were defined as singleton clones, while clones with 2 or more copies were defined as non-singleton clones. Clones expanded in unsorted samples were annotated as CD4+, CD8+ or unknown by matching protein sequences in sorted samples from the same patient. Wilcoxon tests on paired samples were used to test changes in diversity from C1D1 to C4D1. This is the immuneACCESS table as TCRdb keeps it, with only in-frame sequences that have V and J called. A part of the clones is gone; compared with another copy, unresolved V genes explain less than half, and the rest is unexplained. D and trimming were read from the DNA, whereas the V and J calls and clone size are those reported in that table. The sample table records some 30,000 clones; 75% to 90% of these occur just once. Clones ranked in the top ten supply about 2.4% of the sample.

What the work shows at the level of the full study, not this receptor alone: Trial patients with a complete response had baseline diversity similar to that of newly diagnosed patients, while partial responders and progressors had significantly lower diversity. CD4+ but not CD8+ TCR diversity rose significantly by C4D1 (p=0.0027 vs p=0.16), most apparent in complete responders (p=0.02). The study was restricted to a single clinical trial cohort, and the causes of repertoire differences, possibly disease activity or prior therapy, were left undefined. Newly diagnosed patients were reported to have lower baseline TCR diversity than healthy donors, and relapsed/refractory patients were reported to have lower baseline TCR diversity still. Patients starting nivolumab less than 1 year after ASCT had lower diversity and were excluded from later analyses to avoid confounding by immune reconstitution.

This sample comprised CD4+ T cells from blood, obtained before the fourth cycle of nivolumab. This receptor was taken from a human donor with classical Hodgkin lymphoma.

In nucleotides, the sequence is TGTGCCAGTAGCCCTGGACAGGGGATGGTTAATACAGATACGCAGTATTTT. Its translation reads: CASSPGQGMVNTDTQYF. The chain uses TRBV19 and TRBJ2-3; 9 middle bases align to TRBD1. Relative to germline, V is missing 6 bases and J is missing 3 bases, with 13 bases of the junction outside any gene match. The CDR3 runs 17 amino acids, cysteine and phenylalanine included. Only the CDR3 part of the read is kept: 51 bases, read in frame from the first base. In the germline V gene (reference sequence), CDR1 corresponds to LNHDA and CDR2 to SQIVND. The reference TRBV19 and TRBJ2-3 proteins fill in what lies around the CDR3, so the full variable domain reads DGGITQSPKYLFRKEGQNVTLSCEQNLNHDAMYWYRQDPGQGLRLIYYSQIVNDFQKGDIAEGYSVSREKKESFPLTVTSAQKNPTAFYLCASSPGQGMVNTDTQYFGPGTRLTVL.